This TCR beta chain was found in a study of blood T cell repertoires in COVID-19. Study-level background: Samples taken during acute and convalescent COVID-19 were collected in the United States, Italy and Spain. In each case, the material was cDNA or gDNA derived from T cells, B-cell-depleted T cells, or PBMCs.

Trimming at V came to 1 base and at J to 2 bases, leaving 3 bases not matched to a gene. The CDR3 contains 15 residues. In germline, CDR1 is KGHSH, CDR2 LQKENI. Authors' data handling: Amplification with reference gene primers provided the estimates of nucleated cell counts. Produced via immunoSEQ multiplex PCR; TCRdb's table is partial and in-frame only. The D gene and trimming were derived from the DNA, and the V and J assignments and clone size from that table. The sample shows about 290,000 clones, 89% of them seen only once. Seattle's cohort entered during active infection and was followed longitudinally.

The receptor was derived from a woman in her 30s with COVID-19, enrolled during active disease. V usage is TRBV18 and J usage is TRBJ1-2, with 8 bases matching TRBD1. Sequenced input: peripheral blood. Written as DNA, the CDR3 is TGTGCCAGCTCACCACGAGGACAGGGAAACTATGGCTACACCTTC. Protein product: CASSPRGQGNYGYTF.